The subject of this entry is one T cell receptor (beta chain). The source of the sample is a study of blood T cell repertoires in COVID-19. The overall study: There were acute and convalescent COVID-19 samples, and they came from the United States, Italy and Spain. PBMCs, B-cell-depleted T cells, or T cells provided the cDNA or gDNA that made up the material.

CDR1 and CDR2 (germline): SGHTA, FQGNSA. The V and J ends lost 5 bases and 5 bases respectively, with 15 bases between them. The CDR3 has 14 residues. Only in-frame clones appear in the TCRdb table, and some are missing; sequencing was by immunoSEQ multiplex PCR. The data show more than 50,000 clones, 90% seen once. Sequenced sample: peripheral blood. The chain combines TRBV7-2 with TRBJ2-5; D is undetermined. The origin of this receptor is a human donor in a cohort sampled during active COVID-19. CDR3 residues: CASSPTQARETQYF. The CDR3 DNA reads TGTGCCAGCAGCCCTACCCAGGCCCGGGAGACCCAGTACTTC.